This TCR beta chain comes out of a study of blood T cell repertoires in COVID-19. About the study: COVID-19 samples collected from the United States, Italy and Spain covered acute and convalescent phases.

Authors' analysis steps: Amplification from reference gene primers served as the basis for estimated nucleated cell counts. The data were produced by immunoSEQ multiplex PCR, yet TCRdb's version contains in-frame clones alone and is incomplete. V, J and clone size are taken as reported in that table, and D and trimming were inferred from the DNA itself. This sample yields 100,000 to 150,000 clones, of which approximately 90% are seen a single time; 2.1% belongs to the top ten. Comment on this clone: One junction end does not reproduce the germline sequence, and a read error may be involved.

During active infection, Seattle patients enrolled and were then monitored through disease. This CDR3 region has 13 residues. Per germline, CDR1 SGDLS and CDR2 YYNGEE. The rearrangement joins TRBV9 to TRBJ2-2; possibly TRBD1 for D (5 bases). The receptor's source is a man aged 50 to 60 with COVID-19, enrolled during active disease. Sequencing was carried out using peripheral blood. The CDR3: CVSSRQLTGELFF. Here the CDR3 DNA reads TGTGTCAGCAGCAGACAGCTTACCGGGGAGCTGTTTTTT.